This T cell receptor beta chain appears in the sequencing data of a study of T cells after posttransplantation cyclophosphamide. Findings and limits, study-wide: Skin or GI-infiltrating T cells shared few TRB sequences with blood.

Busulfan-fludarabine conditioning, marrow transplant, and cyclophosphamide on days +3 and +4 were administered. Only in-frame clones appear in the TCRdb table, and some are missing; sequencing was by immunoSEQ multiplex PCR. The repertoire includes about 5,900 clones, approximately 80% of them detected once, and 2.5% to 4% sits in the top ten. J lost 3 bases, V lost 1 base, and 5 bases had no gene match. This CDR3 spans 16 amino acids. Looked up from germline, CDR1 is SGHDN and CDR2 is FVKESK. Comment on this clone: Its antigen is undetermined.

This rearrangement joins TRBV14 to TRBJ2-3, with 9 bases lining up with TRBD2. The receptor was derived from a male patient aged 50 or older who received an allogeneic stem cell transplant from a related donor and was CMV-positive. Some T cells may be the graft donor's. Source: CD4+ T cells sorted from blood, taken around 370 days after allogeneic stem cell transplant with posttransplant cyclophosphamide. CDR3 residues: CASSQVWGLATDTQYF. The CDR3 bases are TGTGCCAGCAGCCAAGTTTGGGGACTAGCAACAGATACGCAGTATTTT. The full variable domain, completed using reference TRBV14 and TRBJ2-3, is EAGVTQFPSHSVIEKGQTVTLRCDPISGHDNLYWYRRVMGKEIKFLLHFVKESKQDESGMPNNRFLAERTGGTYSTLKVQPAELEDSGVYFCASSQVWGLATDTQYFGPGTRLTVL.